The rows below give T cell receptor beta chains drawn from one sample of a study of CD8 T cells in Susac syndrome. TCRdb ran MiXCR on the immunoSEQ multiplex PCR reads and lists one entry per CDR3 protein. The table includes 95,000 to 150,000 distinct CDR3 sequences, over 95% detected once. Input material: CD4+ T cells from PBMCs. The receptors shown here come from a human donor with Susac syndrome. CDR3s include the opening cysteine and the closing phenylalanine or tryptophan. Fields, in order: CDR3 protein, CDR3 DNA, CDR3 length, clone size, V gene, J gene, D gene. D genes are given only for firm matches. Expanded clones are given a class, and other clones once, few, many or no size at all.

cdr3_aa: CASSRDMRIRQYF
cdr3_nt: TGTGCCAGCAGCCGTGACATGAGGATTCGGCAGTACTTC
cdr3_length: 13
clone_size: NA
v_call: TRBV14
j_call: TRBJ2-7
d_call: NA

cdr3_aa: CSAPRARSSYEQYF
cdr3_nt: TGCAGTGCTCCCCGGGCCCGGAGCTCCTACGAGCAGTACTTC
cdr3_length: 14
clone_size: NA
v_call: TRBV20-1
j_call: TRBJ2-7
d_call: NA

cdr3_aa: CATSGGASGSYNEQFF
cdr3_nt: TGTGCCACCAGCGGCGGAGCTAGCGGGTCCTACAATGAGCAGTTCTTC
cdr3_length: 16
clone_size: NA
v_call: TRBV15
j_call: TRBJ2-1
d_call: TRBD2

cdr3_aa: CASSLGLGETQYF
cdr3_nt: TGTGCCAGCAGTTTAGGTTTGGGGGAGACCCAGTACTTC
cdr3_length: 13
clone_size: NA
v_call: TRBV11-2
j_call: TRBJ2-5
d_call: NA

cdr3_aa: CSASYRGPRETQYF
cdr3_nt: TGCAGTGCTTCGTACAGGGGCCCTAGAGAGACCCAGTACTTC
cdr3_length: 14
clone_size: NA
v_call: TRBV20-1
j_call: TRBJ2-5
d_call: TRBD1

cdr3_aa: CSPTEGVYGYTF
cdr3_nt: TGCAGTCCTACTGAGGGCGTTTATGGCTACACCTTC
cdr3_length: 12
clone_size: NA
v_call: TRBV20-1
j_call: TRBJ1-2
d_call: NA

cdr3_aa: CASSYKRSSYNEQFF
cdr3_nt: TGTGCCAGCAGTTACAAGCGGAGCTCCTACAATGAGCAGTTCTTC
cdr3_length: 15
clone_size: NA
v_call: TRBV6-5
j_call: TRBJ2-1
d_call: NA

cdr3_aa: CSVPPSFLSGSYNEQFF
cdr3_nt: TGCAGCGTTCCCCCCTCCTTTCTTAGCGGCTCCTACAATGAGCAGTTCTTC
cdr3_length: 17
clone_size: NA
v_call: TRBV29-1
j_call: TRBJ2-1
d_call: NA

cdr3_aa: CSASDGFDYGYTF
cdr3_nt: TGCAGTGCTAGCGACGGGTTTGACTATGGCTACACCTTC
cdr3_length: 13
clone_size: once
v_call: TRBV20-1
j_call: TRBJ1-2
d_call: NA

cdr3_aa: CARTQGPGDYEQYF
cdr3_nt: TGTGCCAGAACTCAGGGGCCTGGGGACTACGAGCAGTACTTC
cdr3_length: 14
clone_size: NA
v_call: TRBV19
j_call: TRBJ2-7
d_call: NA

cdr3_aa: CSAPGTSGNEQFF
cdr3_nt: TGCAGTGCCCCAGGGACTAGCGGCAATGAGCAGTTCTTC
cdr3_length: 13
clone_size: NA
v_call: TRBV20-1
j_call: TRBJ2-1
d_call: TRBD2

cdr3_aa: CASSLFSGRLNEQFF
cdr3_nt: TGTGCCAGCAGCTTGTTTAGCGGGAGACTGAATGAGCAGTTCTTC
cdr3_length: 15
clone_size: NA
v_call: TRBV5-4
j_call: TRBJ2-1
d_call: TRBD2

cdr3_aa: CASRWGQGEAFF
cdr3_nt: TGTGCCAGCAGATGGGGACAGGGTGAAGCTTTCTTT
cdr3_length: 12
clone_size: NA
v_call: TRBV3-1
j_call: TRBJ1-1
d_call: TRBD1

cdr3_aa: CASSRTSGSLTYEQYF
cdr3_nt: TGTGCCAGCAGTCGGACTAGCGGTTCTCTCACCTACGAGCAGTACTTC
cdr3_length: 16
clone_size: NA
v_call: TRBV7-2
j_call: TRBJ2-7
d_call: TRBD2

cdr3_aa: CASGKGYGKLFF
cdr3_nt: TGTGCCAGCGGTAAGGGGTATGGAAAACTGTTTTTT
cdr3_length: 12
clone_size: NA
v_call: TRBV12-3/TRBV12-4
j_call: TRBJ1-4
d_call: NA

cdr3_aa: CSARLNAYEQYF
cdr3_nt: TGCAGTGCTCGGCTCAACGCCTACGAGCAGTACTTC
cdr3_length: 12
clone_size: NA
v_call: TRBV20-1
j_call: TRBJ2-7
d_call: NA

cdr3_aa: CASSSDVWNTEAFF
cdr3_nt: TGTGCCAGCAGTTCTGATGTGTGGAACACTGAAGCTTTCTTT
cdr3_length: 14
clone_size: NA
v_call: TRBV6-5
j_call: TRBJ1-1
d_call: NA

cdr3_aa: CASSLALRGSLGGDTQYF
cdr3_nt: TGTGCCAGCAGTTTAGCGCTGAGGGGCAGTCTCGGGGGAGATACGCAGTATTTT
cdr3_length: 18
clone_size: NA
v_call: TRBV12-3/TRBV12-4
j_call: TRBJ2-3
d_call: NA

cdr3_aa: CSVGGEGQFF
cdr3_nt: TGCAGCGTTGGTGGGGAGGGGCAGTTCTTC
cdr3_length: 10
clone_size: NA
v_call: TRBV29-1
j_call: TRBJ2-1
d_call: TRBD2

cdr3_aa: CASSTTSGSDEQFF
cdr3_nt: TGTGCCAGCAGTACGACTAGCGGGAGTGATGAGCAGTTCTTC
cdr3_length: 14
clone_size: once
v_call: TRBV27
j_call: TRBJ2-1
d_call: TRBD2

cdr3_aa: CAWSVPGVNYGYTF
cdr3_nt: TGTGCCTGGAGTGTCCCCGGTGTTAACTATGGCTACACCTTC
cdr3_length: 14
clone_size: NA
v_call: TRBV30
j_call: TRBJ1-2
d_call: NA

cdr3_aa: CASSSNRGFNEQFF
cdr3_nt: TGTGCCAGCAGCTCGAACCGGGGTTTCAATGAGCAGTTCTTC
cdr3_length: 14
clone_size: NA
v_call: TRBV5-4
j_call: TRBJ2-1
d_call: NA

cdr3_aa: CASSQEGAWSYTF
cdr3_nt: TGTGCCAGCAGCCAAGAAGGAGCTTGGAGCTACACCTTC
cdr3_length: 13
clone_size: NA
v_call: TRBV3-1
j_call: TRBJ1-2
d_call: NA

cdr3_aa: CASRDRGTDTQYF
cdr3_nt: TGTGCCAGTAGGGACAGGGGCACAGATACGCAGTATTTT
cdr3_length: 13
clone_size: few
v_call: TRBV19
j_call: TRBJ2-3
d_call: TRBD1

cdr3_aa: CASSSMTYSGNTIYF
cdr3_nt: TGTGCCAGCAGTTCCATGACCTACTCTGGAAACACCATATATTTT
cdr3_length: 15
clone_size: NA
v_call: TRBV28
j_call: TRBJ1-3
d_call: NA

cdr3_aa: CASSLDRVLYTF
cdr3_nt: TGTGCCAGCAGTTTAGACAGGGTCCTCTACACCTTC
cdr3_length: 12
clone_size: NA
v_call: TRBV12-3/TRBV12-4
j_call: TRBJ1-2
d_call: NA

cdr3_aa: CASSVGDRDYNEQFF
cdr3_nt: TGTGCCAGCAGCGTAGGGGACAGGGACTACAATGAGCAGTTCTTC
cdr3_length: 15
clone_size: once
v_call: TRBV9
j_call: TRBJ2-1
d_call: TRBD1

cdr3_aa: CSAKLPSVHEQFF
cdr3_nt: TGCAGTGCTAAACTTCCCTCGGTCCATGAGCAGTTCTTC
cdr3_length: 13
clone_size: NA
v_call: TRBV20-1
j_call: TRBJ2-1
d_call: NA

cdr3_aa: CASSSQGRTFHHEQFF
cdr3_nt: TGTGCCAGCAGCTCCCAGGGACGGACCTTTCATCATGAGCAGTTCTTC
cdr3_length: 16
clone_size: NA
v_call: TRBV21-1
j_call: TRBJ2-1
d_call: NA